This T cell receptor beta chain was sequenced in a study of CD8 T cells in Susac syndrome. A single count supports this clonotype. RNA amounts of about 0.45 to 1 ug underwent reverse transcription with random hexamers. With immunoSEQ multiplex PCR, TCR beta CDR3 was amplified across 54 Vbeta and 13 Jbeta. TCRdb itself ran the immunoSEQ multiplex PCR reads through MiXCR, one entry per CDR3 protein. The top ten hold about 0.1% of the sample, which has some 400,000 distinct CDR3 sequences, roughly 85% seen once. This CDR3 contains 15 residues. CDR1 is MNHEY, CDR2 SMNVEV, per germline (reference sequence). V lost 5 bases and J lost 4, with 17 bases in between.

This clonotype was obtained from a human donor with multiple sclerosis. Sequenced sample: CD8+ T cells from PBMCs. The chain has TRBV27 and TRBJ2-5; D not certain. CDR3 nucleotide sequence: TGTGCCAGCAGTCCCCAATTTTTTACCTTAGAGACCCAGTACTTC. Protein product: CASSPQFFTLETQYF.